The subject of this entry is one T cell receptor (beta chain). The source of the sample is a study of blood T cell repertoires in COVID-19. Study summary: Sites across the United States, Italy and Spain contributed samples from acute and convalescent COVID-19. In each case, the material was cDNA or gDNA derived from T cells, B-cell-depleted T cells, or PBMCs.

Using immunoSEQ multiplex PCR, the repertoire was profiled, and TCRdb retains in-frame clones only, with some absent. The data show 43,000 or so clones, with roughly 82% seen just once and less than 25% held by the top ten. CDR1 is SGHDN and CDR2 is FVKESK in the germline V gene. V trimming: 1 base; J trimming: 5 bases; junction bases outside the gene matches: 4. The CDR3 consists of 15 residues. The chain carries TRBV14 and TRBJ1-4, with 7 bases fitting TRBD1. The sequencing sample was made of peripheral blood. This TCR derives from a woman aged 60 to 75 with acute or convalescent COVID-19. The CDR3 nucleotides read TGTGCCAGCAGCCAAGCCCCAGGGGGGAATGAAAAACTGTTTTTT. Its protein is CASSQAPGGNEKLFF.